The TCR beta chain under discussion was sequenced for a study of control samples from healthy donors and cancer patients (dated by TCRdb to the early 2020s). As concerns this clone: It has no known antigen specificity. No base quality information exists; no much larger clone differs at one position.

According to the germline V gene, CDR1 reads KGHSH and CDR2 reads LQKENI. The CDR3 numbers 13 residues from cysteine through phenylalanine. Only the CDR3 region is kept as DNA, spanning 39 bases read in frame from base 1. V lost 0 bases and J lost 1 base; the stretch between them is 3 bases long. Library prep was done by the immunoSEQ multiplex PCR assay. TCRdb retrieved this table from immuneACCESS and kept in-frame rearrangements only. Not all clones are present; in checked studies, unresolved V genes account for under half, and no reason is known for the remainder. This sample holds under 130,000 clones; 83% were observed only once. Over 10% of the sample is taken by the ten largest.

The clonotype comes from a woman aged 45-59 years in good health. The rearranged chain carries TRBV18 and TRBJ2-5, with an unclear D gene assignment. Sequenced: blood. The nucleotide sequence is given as TGTGCCAGCTCACCACCTTCCCAAGAGACCCAGTACTTC. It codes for CASSPPSQETQYF.